This record looks at one TCR beta chain sequence and its context. Its antigen is undetermined. The method was immunoSEQ multiplex PCR; TCRdb's version includes in-frame clones alone and lacks a portion of them. The sample has 50,000 to 70,000 clones, 81% seen once; the top ten hold about 8.1%. The entry originates in a study of a mutant IDH1 vaccine in newly diagnosed glioma. Study in general: Beginning 4-6 weeks after radiotherapy alone, or with temozolomide cycles, vaccination took place. Receipt of radiotherapy, temozolomide, or both preceded the study, and most received both. Study results and caveats: Immune responses arising from the vaccine appeared in approximately 92% of patients.

The V gene end was trimmed by 4 bases and the J gene end by 4 bases; junction bases not matched to a gene: 10. Germline assignment: CDR1 SGHDN and CDR2 FVKESK. This CDR3 region has 17 residues. Time point here: week 23, last vaccination. Vaccination used 300 ug of mutant IDH1 20-mer peptide per dose, with topical imiquimod. This specimen consisted of PBMCs, obtained from a glioma patient whose treatment included an IDH1 peptide vaccine. The V gene is TRBV14, the J gene TRBJ2-7; the match to TRBD2 covers 13 bases. This TCR was recovered from a woman aged 40 to 50 with glioma. Some clones in this sample may be carry-over from other donors' samples. This CDR3 is CASSLRTSGGGRYEQYF. In DNA, the CDR3 is TGTGCCAGCAGCCTTCGGACTAGCGGGGGAGGGAGATACGAGCAGTACTTC.